Shown below are 2 T cell receptor beta chains from a single sample sequenced in a study of blood T cell repertoires in COVID-19. Assay used: immunoSEQ multiplex PCR; TCRdb lists only in-frame clones, some missing. Among under 300,000 clones, about four fifths were seen once, and the ten largest hold less than 2%. The sequenced material came from peripheral blood. The receptors shown here come from a woman in her thirties or forties who had recovered from COVID-19.

The chain has TRBV2 and TRBJ1-1; D call uncertain. The CDR3 is 13 residues long. The germline V and J ends were trimmed by 4 bases and 4 bases, with 10 bases remaining between them. The germline V gene has CDR1 SNHLY and CDR2 FYNNEI. The CDR3: CASSARSSTEAFF. CDR3 in DNA: TGTGCCAGCAGTGCAAGGAGTAGCACTGAAGCTTTCTTT.

CDR3 DNA sequence: TGTGCCAGCAACGAGCGGGGTGGGGCGCGCAATGAGCAGTTCTTC. It codes for CASNERGGARNEQFF. The chain combines TRBV2 with TRBJ2-1; 7 nucleotides align to TRBD2. The V gene end was trimmed by 7 bases and the J gene end by 6 bases; junction bases not matched to a gene: 12. This CDR3 spans 15 amino acids. The germline V gene has CDR1 SNHLY and CDR2 FYNNEI. The variable domain in full, with the rest retrieved from reference TRBV2 and TRBJ2-1, is EPEVTQTPSHQVTQMGQEVILRCVPISNHLYFYWYRQILGQKVEFLVSFYNNEISEKSEIFDDQFSVERPDGSNFTLKIRSTKLEDSAMYFCASNERGGARNEQFFGPGTRLTVL.